This T cell receptor (beta chain) was found in a study of vaccination and CD4 T cells after COVID-19. Study-wide results and limits: Investigators enrolled relatively few convalescent patients and included no early post-infection timepoints. Analysis of convalescent patients found that 304 of 307 vaccine-specific clones were spike mono-reactive.

As regards this clonotype: What it recognizes is unknown.

The Oncomine TCR Beta short-read assay generated sequence data from the DNA of cultured CD4+ T cells. Cultured CD4+ T cells were the source of extracted genomic DNA. MiXCR was run by TCRdb on the PCR reads, yielding one entry per CDR3 protein. The sample shows approximately 14,000 distinct CDR3 sequences, less than 35% of them seen only once. Specified treatment: roughly 11-day PBMC culture with coronavirus spike peptide pools or control peptides (ViraFEST assay). Sequenced material: CD4+ T cells from blood, cultured in vitro. This receptor was taken from a human donor who had recovered from COVID-19.

The CDR3 here is CAWSIRGVGNQPQHF. The CDR3 DNA sequence: TGTGCCTGGAGTATACGGGGAGTAGGAAATCAGCCCCAGCATTTT. V usage is TRBV30 and J usage is TRBJ1-5; no reliable D call. CDR3 size: 15 residues. Germline V gives CDR1 GTSNPN, CDR2 SVGIG (reference sequence). Trimming took 2 bases from V and 4 from J, leaving 15 bases between them. The full variable domain, with the rest looked up from reference TRBV30 and TRBJ1-5, is SQTIHQWPATLVQPVGSPLSLECTVEGTSNPNLYWYRQAAGRGLQLLFYSVGIGQISSEVPQNLSASRPQDRQFILSSKKLLLSDSGFYLCAWSIRGVGNQPQHFGDGTRLSIL.